The clone carrying this T cell receptor (beta chain) came up many times. What it recognizes is unknown. cDNA molecules, individually, were tagged with unique molecular identifiers. A single record per CDR3 protein comes from TCRdb applying MiXCR to the 5' RACE reads. The sample carries some 54,000 distinct CDR3 sequences, more than 8.5% recorded once. This CDR3 is built from 15 residues. The trim removed 0 bases at V and 4 bases at J, leaving 5 bases unmatched. Germline values: CDR1 LGHNA, CDR2 YNFKEQ. This record belongs to a study of early T cells in non-severe SARS-CoV-2 infection. Study-level information: Sequencing targeted bulk RNA from unsorted whole blood, leaving chains unpaired. Findings and limits, study-wide: In VDJdb matching, anti-spike CD8 responses were favored while private and CD4 specificities went missing.

The rearrangement joins TRBV4-2 to TRBJ2-7; TRBD2 aligns across 8 bases. This clonotype was sampled from an adult who was a healthcare worker with PCR-confirmed SARS-CoV-2 infection or an uninfected control (not recorded which). Sequenced material: whole blood. The CDR3 DNA follows: TGTGCCAGCAGCCAAGATCTCACGGGAGGGTACGAGCAGTACTTC. Encoded protein: CASSQDLTGGYEQYF.